These 12 T cell receptor beta chains share one sample of origin, sequenced in a study of T-cell memory formation after mild COVID-19. TCRdb reprocessed the 5' RACE reads with MiXCR, giving one entry per CDR3 protein. The data hold roughly 600,000 distinct CDR3 sequences, with around 17% observed a single time. Sequencing was done on a sample of PBMCs or a T cell subset sorted from them (not recorded which). Receptor source: an adult woman who had mild COVID-19 (a few samples of this study predate the infection). Cell type and time point are not known.

The rearrangement joins TRBV24-1 to TRBJ1-1; D is unclear. Germline loops: CDR1 KGHDR, CDR2 SFDVKD. Deletions cut 7 bases from V and 6 bases from J, with 14 bases between. There are 13 residues in the CDR3. In DNA, the CDR3 is TGTGCCACCAGCTTAAAAGGAGGAGCTGAAGCTTTCTTT. Its protein product is CATSLKGGAEAFF.

This chain's CDR3 is CASSLSNVDTQYF. The CDR3 DNA reads as TGCGCCAGCAGCTTGTCTAACGTAGATACGCAGTATTTT. The chain has TRBV5-1 and TRBJ2-3; D is undetermined. The CDR3 is 13 amino acids. Trimming cost V 1 base and J 5 bases, with 8 bases left between them. CDR1 is SGHRS and CDR2 is YFSETQ in the germline V gene. The full variable domain, its missing parts supplied by reference TRBV5-1 and TRBJ2-3, is KAGVTQTPRYLIKTRGQQVTLSCSPISGHRSVSWYQQTPGQGLQFLFEYFSETQRNKGNFPGRFSGRQFSNSRSEMNVSTLELGDSALYLCASSLSNVDTQYFGPGTRLTVL.

In this sample, this clonotype turned up a few times. V gene TRBV11-2 combines with J gene TRBJ2-7; no definite D call. The ends were cut back, 3 bases at V and 3 bases at J, with 9 bases in the middle. CDR1 SGHAT and CDR2 FQNNGV come from the germline V gene. The CDR3 length is 13 residues. The DNA for the CDR3 is TGTGCCAGCAGCTTGTTCCTGGGCTACGAGCAGTACTTC. Translating gives CASSLFLGYEQYF. Complete variable domain (other parts from reference TRBV11-2 and TRBJ2-7): EAGVAQSPRYKIIEKRQSVAFWCNPISGHATLYWYQQILGQGPKLLIQFQNNGVVDDSQLPKDRFSAERLKGVDSTLKIQPAKLEDSAVYLCASSLFLGYEQYFGPGTRLTVT.

There are a few counts of this clonotype. The chain combines TRBV7-2 with TRBJ2-7; no clear D. CDR1 is SGHTA, CDR2 FQGNSA, per germline. The CDR3 length is 13 residues. The V end was cut by 1 base, the J end by 7 bases, with 11 bases between. CDR3 sequence reads: CASSLGRAAEQYF. The CDR3, as DNA: TGTGCCAGCAGCTTAGGGAGAGCAGCAGAGCAGTACTTC.

This sequence joins TRBV6-1 and TRBJ2-7, with D maybe TRBD2 (5 bases). The CDR3 is 15 amino acids. Germline V gene data show CDR1 as MNHNS and CDR2 as SASEGT. This CDR3 is CAAGFSSSPAYEQYF. The CDR3 coding sequence is TGTGCGGCGGGTTTTTCTTCGAGCCCGGCCTACGAGCAGTACTTC.

This clonotype came up a few times. This sequence joins TRBV9 and TRBJ2-2; D may be TRBD2 (6 bases). This CDR3 is 16 amino acids long. Trimming removed 0 bases from V and 0 bases from J, with 9 bases in between. CDR1 SGDLS and CDR2 YYNGEE come from the germline V gene. The chain's CDR3 is CASSVGGDSNTGELFF. As DNA, the CDR3 is TGTGCCAGCAGCGTAGGTGGGGACTCGAACACCGGGGAGCTGTTTTTT.

The chain has TRBV9 and TRBJ2-1; TRBD1 matches at 9 bases. The germline V gene encodes CDR1 SGDLS and CDR2 YYNGEE. V trimming: 3 bases; J trimming: 0 bases; junction bases outside the gene matches: 22. The CDR3 length is 22 residues. CDR3 DNA: TGTGCCAGCAGCGCGCCGGGACAGGGTCCGGCGGTCGTCGGGGGCTCCTACAATGAGCAGTTCTTC. As protein: CASSAPGQGPAVVGGSYNEQFF.

The chain couples TRBV5-1 to TRBJ2-5; 12 bases agree with TRBD2. This CDR3 is 16 amino acids long. CDR1 is SGHRS and CDR2 is YFSETQ in the germline V gene. With 1 base clipped from V and 5 bases from J, the junction kept 6 bases outside the gene matches. Here the CDR3 reads CASSLTSGRPPETQYF. The CDR3 nucleotides read TGCGCCAGCAGCTTGACTAGCGGGAGGCCGCCGGAGACCCAGTACTTC.

This clonotype was counted only a few times. The gene calls are TRBV4-2 and TRBJ2-3; TRBD2 might be the D (6 bases). Trimming cost V 1 base and J 4 bases, with 21 bases left between them. The CDR3 sequence is 18 residues long. Germline values: CDR1 LGHNA, CDR2 YNFKEQ. CDR3 in amino acids: CASSQAPPGGVGADTQYF. CDR3 DNA: TGTGCCAGCAGCCAAGCCCCCCCCGGGGGAGTTGGGGCAGATACGCAGTATTTT.

The chain couples TRBV24-1 to TRBJ1-1; 8 bases map to TRBD1. This CDR3 has 15 residues. Germline V CDR1 and CDR2: KGHDR, SFDVKD. The J segment lost 0 bases and the V segment lost 9 bases, leaving 8 bases of the junction unmatched. The CDR3 bases are TGTGCCACCCGGCCTTCGACAGGGGTGAACACTGAAGCTTTCTTT. Residues: CATRPSTGVNTEAFF.

In this sample, this clonotype turned up a few times. The chain employs TRBV19 and TRBJ1-2; D call uncertain. V gave up 8 bases and J gave up 3 bases, with 13 bases separating them. The CDR3 loop spans 13 amino acids. In germline, CDR1 is LNHDA, CDR2 SQIVND (reference sequence). CDR3 sequence: CASGSTGYYGYTF. As DNA, the CDR3 is TGTGCCAGTGGCAGCACGGGATACTATGGCTACACCTTC.

The chain uses TRBV29-1 and TRBJ2-5; D gene uncertain. V gave up 6 bases and J gave up 2 bases, with 13 bases separating them. The CDR3 loop spans 13 amino acids. The germline gives CDR1 SQVTM, CDR2 ANQGSEA. In DNA, the CDR3 is TGCAGCGTCATCCGGACCCTGCAAGAGACCCAGTACTTC. It is translated as CSVIRTLQETQYF.